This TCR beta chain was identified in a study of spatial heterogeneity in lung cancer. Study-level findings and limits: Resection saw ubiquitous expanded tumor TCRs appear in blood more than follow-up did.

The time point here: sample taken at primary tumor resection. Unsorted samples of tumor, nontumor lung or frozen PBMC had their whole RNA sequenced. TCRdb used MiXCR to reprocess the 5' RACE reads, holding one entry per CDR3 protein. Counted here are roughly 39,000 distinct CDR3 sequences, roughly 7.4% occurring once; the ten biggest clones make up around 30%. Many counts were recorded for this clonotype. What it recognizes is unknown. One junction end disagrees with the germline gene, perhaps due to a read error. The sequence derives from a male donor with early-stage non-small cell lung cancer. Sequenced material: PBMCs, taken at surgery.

The CDR3 nucleotides are TGTGCCAGCGGGGGGGGTATTCAACTCTTC. Translation: CASGGGIQLF. The V call is TRBV6-2 or TRBV6-3, the J call TRBJ2-1, with 7 nucleotides matching TRBD2. The CDR3 sequence is 10 residues long. Germline V gives CDR1 MNHEY, CDR2 SVGEGT.